This T cell receptor (beta chain) was retrieved from a study of blood T cell repertoires in COVID-19. Study-level information: Samples taken during acute and convalescent COVID-19 were collected in the United States, Italy and Spain.

Here immunoSEQ multiplex PCR was the method, and the copy in TCRdb shows in-frame clones only, minus some. This table has tens of thousands of clones, 70% to 90% appearing once. The CDR3 extends over 17 amino acids. The trim removed 3 bases at V and 0 bases at J, leaving 4 bases unmatched. The germline gives CDR1 KGHSH, CDR2 LQKENI. This chain joins TRBV18 and TRBJ2-6, with TRBD1 matching 8 bases. This clonotype was obtained from a woman in her fifties or sixties with acute or convalescent COVID-19. Specimen: peripheral blood. This CDR3 reads CASSPGTGLSGANVLTF. CDR3 DNA: TGTGCCAGCTCACCCGGGACAGGCCTCTCTGGGGCCAACGTCCTGACTTTC.